This T cell receptor (beta chain) was found in a study of blood T cell repertoires in COVID-19. Study-level background: Acute-phase and convalescent COVID-19 samples originated in the United States, Italy and Spain. T cells, B-cell-depleted T cells, or PBMCs provided the cDNA or gDNA that served as material.

Original processing notes: Reference gene primer amplification in the assay estimated nucleated cell counts. TCRdb's copy holds only in-frame clones and misses some; the assay was immunoSEQ multiplex PCR. That table is the source of V, J and clone size, and D and trimming were worked out from the DNA. Of hundreds of thousands of clones listed, about 89% are singletons. CDR3 size: 16 residues. V lost 5 bases, J lost 0 bases, and 15 bases lay in between. Germline lookup yields CDR1 SGHTA and CDR2 FQGTGA. The sequence derives from a woman aged 55-70 years with acute or convalescent COVID-19. Sequencing was performed on peripheral blood. The rearrangement joins TRBV7-3 to TRBJ2-3; D perhaps matches TRBD1 (6 bases). CDR3 DNA: TGTGCCAGCAGCCCACTTAGGGGGAGAAGCACAGATACGCAGTATTTT. It yields the protein CASSPLRGRSTDTQYF. Using reference TRBV7-3 and TRBJ2-3 for the parts outside the CDR3, the full variable domain is GAGVSQTPSNKVTEKGKYVELRCDPISGHTALYWYRQSLGQGPEFLIYFQGTGAADDSGLPNDRFFAVRPEGSVSTLKIQRTERGDSAVYLCASSPLRGRSTDTQYFGPGTRLTVL.